This T cell receptor beta chain was documented in a study of shared clonotypes between healthy human individuals (dated by TCRdb to about 2020). Describing the broader study: The cohort comprised two women and a few men aged 18 to 49 years. Per donor, three plates each were used for CD4 naive and CD4 memory, two for CD8 naive, and one for CD8 memory. Between about 0.85 and 9.5 billion PBMCs per donor were obtained by leukapheresis. To increase sequencing depth and limit assay-specific biases, TCR repertoire library preparation and sequencing were carried out by different laboratories using diverse techniques. The study deeply sequenced blood TCR repertoires of about 5 healthy adults to estimate repertoire size and the extent of clonotype sharing between individuals.

CDR1 and CDR2 are read off the germline V gene as LGHNA and YSLEER. From cysteine to phenylalanine, the CDR3 is 17 amino acids long. Just CDR3 DNA is preserved here, 51 bases in frame from base 1. The junction shows trimming of 0 bases on V and 4 bases on J, and the gene matches do not reach 11 bases of it. Using the deep immunoSEQ assay, TCR CDR3 regions were amplified from genomic DNA by multiplex PCR. For each cell subset, the extracted genomic DNA was distributed evenly across all wells of several immunoSEQ 96-well plates, and each plate served as one replicate. For sorted subsets, each replicate PCR was loaded with about 0.2 ug genomic DNA, equivalent to about 30,000 T cell genomes. The purified libraries were quantified using a Qubit 3.0 fluorometer, sized with a Bioanalyzer 2100, and then quantified again using the KAPA Library Quantification kit. Every immunoSEQ 96-well plate was sequenced on a dedicated single-read 150-cycle Illumina NextSeq 550 flow cell. Regarding the original processing steps: The immunoSEQ output contained only junctional sequences without quality scores, so filtering could not match that applied to full-length reads. Sequences were annotated with PyIR, a Python wrapper for IgBLAST v1.9, using IMGT germline references to assign V/J genes and CDR3. Reads were filtered out if the reads had weak V/J assignments (E-value above 1e-6), no CDR3, stop codons, out-of-frame junctions, or ambiguous translated residues. A V3J clonotype was defined by an identical inferred V gene, J gene, and CDR3 amino acid sequence. Percentage overlap between repertoires was computed as shared unique clonotypes divided by the size of the smaller repertoire. RTK rarefaction, the Chao1 estimator, and Recon v2.1 estimates of unobserved clonotypes were used to assess repertoire richness. Generation probabilities were computed with OLGA for all TCRbeta clonotypes obtained by the gDNA method from four donors. This immuneACCESS table, as held by TCRdb, lists in-frame sequences with V and J called but not all clones. Of the missing ones, under half trace to an unresolved V gene in checked studies; the others have no known cause. V, J and clone size reflect that table, while D and trimming were determined from the DNA. The sample table contains millions of clones; only one count was recorded for roughly 92% of them. Over 0.12% of the sample comes from the top ten.

Healthy HIV-negative adults with no recently reported acute infections or vaccinations were included as donors. Only Caucasian adults living in Nashville, Tennessee, USA were represented among the donors. CD4+ T cells were enriched by magnetic negative selection; naive cells were then positively selected on CD45RA, and the negative fraction formed the memory subset. After blood collection by leukapheresis, PBMCs were isolated using Ficoll-Histopaque density gradient centrifugation and then cryopreserved in the vapor phase of liquid nitrogen. Purity and quantity of every magnetically sorted T cell population were checked by analytical flow cytometry. Genomic DNA was isolated from each sorted fraction and quantified by UV absorbance on a Nanodrop 2000c. Summary of the overall study and its limitations: Higher generation probabilities were observed for clonotypes shared by all four sorted-subset donors than for non-shared clonotypes. The genetic and exposure-history diversity represented was limited by the small number of donors. Naive subsets generally had larger estimated clonotype richness than memory subsets. Across a few donors, approximately 5% of naive CD4, roughly 3.4% of naive CD8, around 2.5% of memory CD4, and roughly 0.4% of memory CD8 clonotypes were shared. Pairwise subsampling led to the expectation that sequencing depth would affect the degree of clonotype sharing among donors. Sampling was restricted to blood, and TCR repertoires in tissues likely differ from the TCR repertoires found in blood. Even with the large sequencing depth, rarefaction of the sorted-subset datasets indicated that sequencing was incomplete.

As to this clone: Its specific antigen is unknown. No base quality information exists; no much larger clone differs at one position.

Sequencing was done on a sample of naive CD4+ T cells sorted from blood. The cell subset or site label here, explained by the study, means: CD45RA+ positively selected. The TCR originated in a man aged 18 to 30 in good health. This chain joins TRBV4-3 to TRBJ2-7, with 8 central nucleotides matching TRBD2. The CDR3 protein is CASSQDLLSGRAYEQYF. The DNA sequence is as follows: TGCGCCAGCAGCCAAGATCTTCTCTCCGGGAGGGCTTACGAGCAGTACTTC.